This TCR beta chain appears in the sequencing data of a study of breast tumors, draining lymph nodes, adjacent tissues. As regards this clonotype: Its antigen is not identified. Possible read error: a much larger clone is one base away. Likely a read error: the CDR3 ends without its conserved phenylalanine or tryptophan. No DNA is shown, since the ends of the CDR3 on it are uncertain; the CDR3 is the one TCRdb lists.

Findings of the study overall: Tumors had less TCR diversity than lymph nodes, more than nontumor tissue. Tumor T cell lymph node origin was a supported hypothesis, not proven. Data fit most tumor T cells coming from lymph node, expanding in tumor.

Each CDR3 protein gets one entry after TCRdb re-called the multiplex PCR reads with MiXCR. The table includes approximately 190,000 distinct CDR3 sequences, approximately 33% detected once. 15 amino acids form the CDR3, both terminal residues included. Germline-derived CDR1 and CDR2 are SGHVS and FQNEAQ. Axillary draining lymph nodes of breast cancer patients supplied the node samples. This TCR was sampled from a female donor with breast cancer. Some clones in this sample may be carry-over from other donors' samples. Input material: axillary lymph node tissue. This chain connects TRBV7-8 to TRBJ2-2. The CDR3 region is CASSLACEEHRGAVS.